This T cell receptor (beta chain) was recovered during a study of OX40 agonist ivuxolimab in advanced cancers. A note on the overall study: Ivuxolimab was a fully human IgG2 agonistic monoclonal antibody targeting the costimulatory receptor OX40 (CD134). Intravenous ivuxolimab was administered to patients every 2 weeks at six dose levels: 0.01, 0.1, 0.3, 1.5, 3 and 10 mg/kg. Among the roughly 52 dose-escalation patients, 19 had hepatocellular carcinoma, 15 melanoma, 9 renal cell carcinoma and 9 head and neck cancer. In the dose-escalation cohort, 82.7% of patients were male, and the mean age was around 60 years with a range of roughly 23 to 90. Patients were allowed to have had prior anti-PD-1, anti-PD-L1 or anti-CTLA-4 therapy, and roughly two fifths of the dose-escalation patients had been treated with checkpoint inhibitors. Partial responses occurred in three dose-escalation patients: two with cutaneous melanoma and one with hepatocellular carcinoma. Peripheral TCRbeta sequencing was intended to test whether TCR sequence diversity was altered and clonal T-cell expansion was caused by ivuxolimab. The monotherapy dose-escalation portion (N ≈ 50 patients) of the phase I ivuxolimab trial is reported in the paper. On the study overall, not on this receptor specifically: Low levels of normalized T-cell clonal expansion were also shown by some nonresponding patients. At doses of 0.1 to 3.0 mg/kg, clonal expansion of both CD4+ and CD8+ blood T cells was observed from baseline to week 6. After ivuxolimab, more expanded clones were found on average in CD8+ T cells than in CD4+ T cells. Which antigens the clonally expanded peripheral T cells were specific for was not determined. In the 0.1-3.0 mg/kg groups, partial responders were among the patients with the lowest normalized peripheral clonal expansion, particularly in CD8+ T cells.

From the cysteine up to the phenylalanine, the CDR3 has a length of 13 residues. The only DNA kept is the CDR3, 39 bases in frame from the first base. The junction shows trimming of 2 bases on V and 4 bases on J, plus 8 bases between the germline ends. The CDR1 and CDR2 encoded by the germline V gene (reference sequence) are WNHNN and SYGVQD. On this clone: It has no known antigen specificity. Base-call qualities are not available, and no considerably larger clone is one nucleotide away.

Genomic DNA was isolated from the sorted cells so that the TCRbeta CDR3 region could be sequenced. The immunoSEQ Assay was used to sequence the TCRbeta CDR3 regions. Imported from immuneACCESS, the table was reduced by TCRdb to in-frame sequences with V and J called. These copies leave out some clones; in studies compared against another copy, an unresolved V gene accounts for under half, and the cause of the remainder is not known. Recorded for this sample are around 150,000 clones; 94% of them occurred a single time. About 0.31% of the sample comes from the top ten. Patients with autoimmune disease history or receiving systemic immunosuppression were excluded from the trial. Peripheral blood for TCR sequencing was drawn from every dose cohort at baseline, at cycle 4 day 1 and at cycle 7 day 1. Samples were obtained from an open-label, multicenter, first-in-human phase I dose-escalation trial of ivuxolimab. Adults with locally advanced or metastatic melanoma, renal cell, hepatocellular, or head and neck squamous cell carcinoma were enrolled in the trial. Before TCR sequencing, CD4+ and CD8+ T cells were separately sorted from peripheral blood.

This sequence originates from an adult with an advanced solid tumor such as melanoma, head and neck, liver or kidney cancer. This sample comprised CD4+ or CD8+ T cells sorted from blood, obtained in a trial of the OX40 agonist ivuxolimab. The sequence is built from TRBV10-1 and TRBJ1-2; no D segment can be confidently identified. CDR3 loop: CASSETRTYGYTF. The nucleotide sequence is TGCGCCAGCAGTGAGACCCGGACCTATGGCTACACCTTC.